This entry lists 9 T cell receptor beta chains sequenced from one sample in a study of cytomegalovirus exposure and HLA in healthy donors. The PCR was carried out with 60 Vbeta primers and 13 Jbeta primers. Generated by immunoSEQ multiplex PCR, the TCRdb table keeps only in-frame clones and is missing some. The table has tens of thousands of clones, roughly nine tenths seen once. Sequencing was performed on PBMCs. These TCRs come from a woman in her late teens or twenties in good health and CMV-seronegative.

The chain carries TRBV30 and TRBJ1-5; the match to TRBD1 covers 7 bases. CDR1 is GTSNPN, CDR2 SVGIG, per germline (reference sequence). CDR3 length: 16 residues. The ends lost 1 base at V and 6 bases at J; junction bases unmatched: 12. CDR3 nucleotide sequence: TGTGCCTGGAGTGATTATAGACAGGGCATCCCTCAGCCCCAGCATTTT. Its translation is CAWSDYRQGIPQPQHF.

This clone occurred once. The chain joins TRBV4-1 to TRBJ2-1; no clear D gene. This CDR3 spans 15 amino acids. Trimming took off 1 base at V and 0 bases at J, with 7 bases between the two ends. Germline assignment: CDR1 MGHRA and CDR2 YSYEKL. CDR3 protein: CASSQGQNSYNEQFF. CDR3 DNA: TGCGCCAGCAGCCAAGGCCAGAACTCCTACAATGAGCAGTTCTTC.

The rearrangement joins TRBV29-1 to TRBJ1-1, with TRBD1 identical over 8 bases. The V gene end was trimmed by 4 bases and the J gene end by 1 base; junction bases not matched to a gene: 11. Per the germline V gene, CDR1 is SQVTM and CDR2 is ANQGSEA. The CDR3 is 16 amino acids. CDR3 region: CSVAPYRGTGNTEAFF. CDR3 DNA: TGCAGCGTTGCTCCATACCGGGGGACAGGGAACACTGAAGCTTTCTTT.

The chain couples TRBV5-1 to TRBJ2-2, with 13 bases identical to TRBD2. The CDR3 has 15 amino acids. The trim removed 5 bases at V and 7 bases at J, leaving 5 bases unmatched. Germline assignment: CDR1 SGHRS and CDR2 YFSETQ. CDR3 nucleotides: TGCGCCAGCAGAAGACTAGCGGGAGGCGACGGGGAGCTGTTTTTT. It codes for CASRRLAGGDGELFF.

This chain uses TRBV9 with TRBJ1-4; tentatively, D is TRBD1 (6 bases). Germline lookup yields CDR1 SGDLS and CDR2 YYNGEE. CDR3 length: 14 amino acids. Trimming took off 3 bases at V and 5 bases at J, with 11 bases between the two ends. The CDR3: CASSGFGQNEKLFF. The CDR3 DNA is TGTGCCAGCAGCGGGTTCGGACAGAATGAAAAACTGTTTTTT.

The rearrangement joins TRBV5-1 to TRBJ2-7; 8 bases match TRBD1. V lost 4 bases, J lost 5 bases, and 20 bases stayed unmatched. The germline CDR1 and CDR2 sequences are SGHRS and YFSETQ. The CDR3 totals 18 residues. CDR3: CASSTTSNDRGESDEQYF. For the CDR3, the DNA is TGCGCCAGCAGCACGACCTCCAACGACAGGGGAGAAAGCGACGAGCAGTACTTC.

The rearrangement uses TRBV4-1 and TRBJ1-2; D is unclear. Trimming stripped 4 bases from V and 6 bases from J, with 15 bases between. CDR3 length: 14 amino acids. Germline CDR1 and CDR2: MGHRA and YSYEKL. The CDR3, as DNA: TGCGCCAGCAGCCCCGCGGGGAGGACGGATGGCTACACCTTC. Translated, it gives CASSPAGRTDGYTF.

The chain combines TRBV18 with TRBJ2-3, with 8 bases aligning to TRBD2. The CDR3 contains 15 residues. Trimming took 3 bases from V and 2 from J; bases not matched to a gene: 4. The germline V gene has CDR1 KGHSH and CDR2 LQKENI. The CDR3 region has the DNA TGTGCCAGCTCACCTTCACTAGCGGTCACAGATACGCAGTATTTT. Encoded protein: CASSPSLAVTDTQYF.

The CDR3 DNA follows: TGTGCCAGCAGTCCACGGGACAGGGAGGAAAAGCAGTACTTC. Its protein is CASSPRDREEKQYF. The chain links TRBV28 to TRBJ2-5; 9 nucleotides agree with TRBD1. V lost 5 bases to trimming and J lost 11 bases; unmatched junction nucleotides: 12. CDR1 and CDR2 from the germline V gene are MDHEN and SYDVKM. This CDR3 comprises 14 residues. The whole variable domain, filled in from reference TRBV28 and TRBJ2-5, reads DVKVTQSSRYLVKRTGEKVFLECVQDMDHENMFWYRQDPGLGLRLIYFSYDVKMKEKGDIPEGYSVSREKKERFSLILESASTNQTSMYLCASSPRDREEKQYFGPGTRLLVL.